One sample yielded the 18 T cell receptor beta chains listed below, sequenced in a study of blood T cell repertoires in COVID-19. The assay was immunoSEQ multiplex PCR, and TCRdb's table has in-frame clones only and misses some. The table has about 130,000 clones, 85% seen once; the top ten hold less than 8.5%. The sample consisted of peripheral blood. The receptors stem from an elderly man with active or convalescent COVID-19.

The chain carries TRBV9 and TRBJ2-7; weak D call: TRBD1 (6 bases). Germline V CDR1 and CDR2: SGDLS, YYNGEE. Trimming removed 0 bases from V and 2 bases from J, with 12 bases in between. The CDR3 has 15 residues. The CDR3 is CASSVDLGGPYEQYF. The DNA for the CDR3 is TGTGCCAGCAGCGTAGATCTTGGGGGCCCCTACGAGCAGTACTTC. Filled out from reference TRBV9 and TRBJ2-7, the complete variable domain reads DSGVTQTPKHLITATGQRVTLRCSPRSGDLSVYWYQQSLDQGLQFLIQYYNGEERAKGNILERFSAQQFPDLHSELNLSSLELGDSALYFCASSVDLGGPYEQYFGPGTRLTVT.

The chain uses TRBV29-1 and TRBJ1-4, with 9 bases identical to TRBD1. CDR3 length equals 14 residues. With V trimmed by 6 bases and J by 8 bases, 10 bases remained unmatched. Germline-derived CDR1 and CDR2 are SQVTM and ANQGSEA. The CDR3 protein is CSVIAGTGREKLFF. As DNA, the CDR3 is TGCAGCGTCATTGCCGGGACAGGGAGGGAAAAACTGTTTTTT.

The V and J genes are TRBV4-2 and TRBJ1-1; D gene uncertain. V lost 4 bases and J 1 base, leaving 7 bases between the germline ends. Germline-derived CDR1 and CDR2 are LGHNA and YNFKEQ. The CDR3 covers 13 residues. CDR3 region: CASSLQQNTEAFF. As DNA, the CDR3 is TGTGCCAGCAGCCTACAGCAGAACACTGAAGCTTTCTTT.

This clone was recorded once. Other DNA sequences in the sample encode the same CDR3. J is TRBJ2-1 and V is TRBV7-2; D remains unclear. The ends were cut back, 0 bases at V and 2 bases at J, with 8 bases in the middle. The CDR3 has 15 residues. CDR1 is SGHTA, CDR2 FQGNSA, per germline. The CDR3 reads CASSLAGGTYNEQFF. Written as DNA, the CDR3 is TGTGCCAGCAGCTTAGCAGGCGGAACCTACAATGAGCAGTTCTTC.

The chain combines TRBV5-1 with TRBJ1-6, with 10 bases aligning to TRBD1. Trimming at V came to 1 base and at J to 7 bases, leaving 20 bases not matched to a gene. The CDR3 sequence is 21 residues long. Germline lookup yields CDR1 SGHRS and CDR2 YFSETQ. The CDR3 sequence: CASSLSPTGTGAFFANSPLHF. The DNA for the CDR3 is TGCGCCAGCAGCTTGTCCCCGACCGGGACAGGGGCCTTTTTTGCGAATTCACCCCTCCACTTT.

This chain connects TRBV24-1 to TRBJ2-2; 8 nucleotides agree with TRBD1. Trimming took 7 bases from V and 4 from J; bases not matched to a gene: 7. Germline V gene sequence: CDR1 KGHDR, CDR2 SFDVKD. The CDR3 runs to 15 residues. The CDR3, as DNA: TGTGCCACCAGCCCAGGACAGGGCGGCACCGGGGAGCTGTTTTTT. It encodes CATSPGQGGTGELFF.

Here the CDR3 reads CASSHSQGAKNIQYF. CDR3 sequence (DNA): TGCGCCAGCAGCCACTCACAGGGTGCCAAAAACATTCAGTACTTC. The gene calls are TRBV4-1 and TRBJ2-4, with D maybe TRBD1 (6 bases). Trimming shortened V by 3 bases and J by 1 base, and 10 bases separated the two germline ends. Germline V gives CDR1 MGHRA, CDR2 YSYEKL. This CDR3 has 15 residues.

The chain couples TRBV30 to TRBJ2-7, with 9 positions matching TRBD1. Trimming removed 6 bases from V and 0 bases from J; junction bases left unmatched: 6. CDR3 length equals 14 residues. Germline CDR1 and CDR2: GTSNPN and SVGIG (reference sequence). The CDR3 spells CACDRDRVSYEQYF. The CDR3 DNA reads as TGTGCCTGTGACCGGGACAGGGTCTCCTACGAGCAGTACTTC.

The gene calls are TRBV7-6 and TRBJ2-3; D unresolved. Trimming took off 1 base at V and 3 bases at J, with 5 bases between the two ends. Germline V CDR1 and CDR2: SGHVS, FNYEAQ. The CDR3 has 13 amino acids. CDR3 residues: CASSLVTTDTQYF. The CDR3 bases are TGTGCCAGCAGCTTAGTGACTACAGATACGCAGTATTTT.

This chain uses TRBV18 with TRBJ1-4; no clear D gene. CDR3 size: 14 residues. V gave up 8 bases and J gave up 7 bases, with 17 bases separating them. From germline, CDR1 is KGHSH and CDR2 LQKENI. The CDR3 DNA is TGTGCCAGCCAAAATGGCAGGCAGGTTGAAAAACTGTTTTTT. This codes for CASQNGRQVEKLFF.

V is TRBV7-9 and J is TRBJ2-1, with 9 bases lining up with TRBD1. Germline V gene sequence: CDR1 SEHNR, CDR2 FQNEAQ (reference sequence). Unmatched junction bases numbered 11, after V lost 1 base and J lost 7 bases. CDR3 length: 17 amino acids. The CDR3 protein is CASSLGGQGFIWNEQFF. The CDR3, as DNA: TGTGCCAGCAGCTTAGGGGGACAGGGTTTTATCTGGAATGAGCAGTTCTTC.

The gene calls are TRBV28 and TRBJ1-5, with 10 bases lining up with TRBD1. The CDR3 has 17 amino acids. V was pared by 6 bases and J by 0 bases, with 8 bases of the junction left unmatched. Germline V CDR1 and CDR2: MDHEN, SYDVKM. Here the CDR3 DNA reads TGTGCCAGCAGCCGCGGGACAGGGGCCTATAGCAATCAGCCCCAGCATTTT. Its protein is CASSRGTGAYSNQPQHF.

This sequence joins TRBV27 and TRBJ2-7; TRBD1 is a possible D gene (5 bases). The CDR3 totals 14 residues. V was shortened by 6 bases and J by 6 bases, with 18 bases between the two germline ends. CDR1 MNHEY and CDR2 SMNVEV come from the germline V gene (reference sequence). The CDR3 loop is CASSPSTAMGEQYF. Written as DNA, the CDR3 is TGTGCCAGCAGCCCCTCGACAGCGATGGGCGAGCAGTACTTC.

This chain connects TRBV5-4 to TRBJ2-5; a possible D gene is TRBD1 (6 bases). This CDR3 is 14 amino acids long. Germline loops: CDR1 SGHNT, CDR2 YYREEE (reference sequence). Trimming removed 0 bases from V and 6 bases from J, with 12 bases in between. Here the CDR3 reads CASSLAMGTKTQYF. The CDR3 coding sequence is TGTGCCAGCAGCTTGGCAATGGGGACAAAGACCCAGTACTTC.

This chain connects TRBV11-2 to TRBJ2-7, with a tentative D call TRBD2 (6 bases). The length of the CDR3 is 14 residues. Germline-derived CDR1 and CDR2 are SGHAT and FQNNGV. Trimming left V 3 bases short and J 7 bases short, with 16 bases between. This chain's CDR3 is CASSFGVSRGEQYF. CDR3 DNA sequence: TGTGCCAGCAGCTTTGGGGTGTCCCGGGGGGAGCAGTACTTC.

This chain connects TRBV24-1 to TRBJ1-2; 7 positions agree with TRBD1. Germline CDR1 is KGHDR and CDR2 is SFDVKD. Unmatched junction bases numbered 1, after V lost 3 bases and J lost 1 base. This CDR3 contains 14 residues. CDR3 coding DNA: TGTGCCACCAGTGATAACAGGGGTAACTATGGCTACACCTTC. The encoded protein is CATSDNRGNYGYTF.

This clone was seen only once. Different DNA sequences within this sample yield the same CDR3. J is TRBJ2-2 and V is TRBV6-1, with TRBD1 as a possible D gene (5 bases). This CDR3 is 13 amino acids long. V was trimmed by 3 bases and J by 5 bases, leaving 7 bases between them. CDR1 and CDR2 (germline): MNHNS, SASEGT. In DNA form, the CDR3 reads TGTGCCAGCAGTGAGGGGCGTACCGGGGAGCTGTTTTTT. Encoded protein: CASSEGRTGELFF.

The DNA for the CDR3 is TGCGCCAGCAGCCCCACATTTGGTTTAAACACTGAAGCTTTCTTT. The encoded protein is CASSPTFGLNTEAFF. The chain links TRBV4-1 to TRBJ1-1; D not certain. There are 15 residues in the CDR3. Germline assignment: CDR1 MGHRA and CDR2 YSYEKL. The ends were cut back, 4 bases at V and 2 bases at J, with 14 bases in the middle.